This T cell receptor beta chain was documented in a study of blood T cell repertoires in COVID-19. In the study overall: Samples came from the United States, Italy and Spain, spanning acute and convalescent COVID-19.

Methods used by the authors: For nucleated cells, counts were estimated from reference gene primer amplification. Only in-frame clones appear in the TCRdb table, and some are missing; sequencing was by immunoSEQ multiplex PCR. V, J and clone size reflect that table, while D and trimming were determined from the DNA. The repertoire holds 250,000 or so clones, with about 89% as singletons. J gave up 5 bases and V 1 base, and 6 bases lay outside the gene matches. Germline CDR1 reads LGHNA; CDR2 reads YSLEER. The CDR3 length is 15 residues. The specimen sequenced was peripheral blood. The rearrangement uses TRBV4-3 and TRBJ1-1; 8 bases are shared with TRBD1. This clonotype was sampled from a middle-aged woman who had recovered from COVID-19. CDR3 bases: TGCGCCAGCAGCCAAGGCGCAGGGGGCCGGACTGAAGCTTTCTTT. Its translation is CASSQGAGGRTEAFF.